The sequence of this T cell receptor beta chain was determined in a study of cytomegalovirus exposure and HLA in healthy donors (dated by TCRdb to about 2017). With regard to the full study: An earlier analysis of some 600 of the donors reported 276 Gb of sequence data and approximately 120 million unique TCR beta sequences obtained from about 200 million T cells. Rather than drawing on any new phenotypic data, the later analysis identified candidate immune exposures from TCR beta sequences and the way those sequences occurred across donors. Donor age, sex, ethnicity and CMV serostatus were collected together with the repertoire data. Every discovery cohort repertoire had been produced on one sequencing platform. Among roughly 400 genotyped donors of the cohort, an average of roughly 230,000 unique TCR beta nucleotide sequences was sequenced per donor, of which approximately 19% were non-productive. An early release covering just under 650 HLA-typed donors comprised about 300 gigabases of sequencing data and tens of millions of unique TCR sequences. Class I and class II HLA loci were covered by the typing at four-digit resolution. The study aimed to test whether signatures of past pathogen exposure could be identified by cataloging public T cell receptors. An earlier analysis of 587 of the donors used high-throughput TCR beta sequencing to judge whether each TCR beta V gene segment behaved as functional or pseudogenic. The genetic ancestry cluster associated with self-reported Caucasian donors included about four fifths of the 398 genotyped donors. The study used immunosequencing to profile the T cell repertoires of 666 subjects and linked those repertoires to cytomegalovirus serostatus. A later genetic analysis took genome-wide SNP genotypes for 398 of the 666 donors and used that subset as a discovery cohort. To predict cytomegalovirus infection status, the study combined high-throughput TCR immunosequencing, statistical association of individual TCRs with disease status, and machine learning. The number of typed donors differed by locus: 629-630 for A, B, C, DRB1 and DQB1; 500 to 550 for DQA1; some 590 for DPA1; and 400 to 480 for DPB1. Besides the first cohort of 500 to 700 subjects, a separate validation cohort made up of 90 to 150 different subjects was used. Roughly 5 DR-DQ haplotypes were treated as single units for association and clustering because of strong linkage in the cohort. A later analysis re-examined previously published TCR beta repertoires from roughly 650 donors and added high-resolution HLA genotyping to investigate patterns of TCR occurrence.

The cohort consisted of fewer than 700 healthy bone marrow donors. At the time of sampling, all cohort members were nominally healthy, though unrecorded immune exposures were likely present. The donor tested CMV seronegative, placing the donor among the roughly 350 seronegative members of the cohort. A peripheral blood sample was provided by each donor, and peripheral blood mononuclear cells were used for TCR beta sequencing. The Qiagen DNeasy Blood Extraction Kit was used to extract genomic DNA from the blood cell samples. Libraries came from the immunoSEQ multiplex PCR assay. A mixture of 60 forward primers for TCR Vbeta segments and 13 reverse primers for TCR Jbeta segments was used in the multiplex PCR. The CDR3 region of rearranged TCR beta genes was amplified from genomic DNA with a multiplex PCR assay. Amplified TCR beta libraries were sequenced as 87-base-pair reads on the Illumina HiSeq System. From the authors' description of their analysis: Across the roughly 600 repertoires, a later analysis counted around 80 million unique TCR beta chains, some 11 million of which were shared by at least two donors. Raw reads were error-corrected and collapsed into unique sequences with a nearest-neighbor algorithm that merged closely related sequences to remove PCR and sequencing errors. V, D and J gene segments were assigned by aligning CDR3 sequences to IMGT reference sequences. Each retained sequence needed at least a six-nucleotide match to both a V gene segment and a J gene segment. A rearrangement counted as productive if the CDR3 had no stop codons and remained in frame with V and J, and every other rearrangement counted as non-productive. Following IMGT convention, CDR3 was defined as the stretch from the second conserved V-encoded cysteine to the conserved J-encoded phenylalanine. The earlier analysis of some 550 of the donors excluded any sequence lacking an unambiguous match to a single V gene segment. In an earlier analysis of several hundred of the donors, V segments were called functional above 56.7% productive rearrangements and were called segregating when the between-donor standard deviation exceeded 5%. To diagnose cytomegalovirus status from the catalog of TCR beta chain sequences, a statistical classification framework was built. In a later analysis, TCR nucleotide sequences were compared against IMGT/GENE-DB human TR gene sequences so that V and J genes could be assigned. A later analysis assigned CDR3 sequences and most-parsimonious VDJ recombination scenarios with the TCRdist pipeline. In a later analysis, every TCR beta chain was defined by the combination of its CDR3 amino acid sequence and its V-gene family, and reads without a unique V-gene family were dropped. A later analysis removed several hundred highly shared, low-generation-probability nucleotide sequences to deal with suspected cross-contamination and a sequencing artifact. For each public chain, a later analysis derived a clonal expansion index from normalized ranks of inferred template counts within each repertoire. A later analysis computed generation probabilities with a VDJ recombination model fitted to out-of-frame rearrangements, and checked the results against IGoR. In a later analysis, hypergeometric tests were used to score TCR-TCR, TCR-HLA and TCR-CMV co-occurrence, with a repertoire-size bias correction applied to TCR pairs. False discovery rates were estimated in a later analysis by permuting HLA or CMV assignments 20 times. A later analysis grouped co-occurring TCRs with DBSCAN, adding TCRdist sequence similarity when clustering within HLA-allele-positive subsets. Co-occurrence clustering excluded repertoires with fewer than 30,000 or more than 120,000 public chains, plus five with anomalous nucleotide sharing. TCRdb took over this immuneACCESS table, retaining in-frame rearrangements with V and J assigned. Such tables are incomplete; in checked studies, under half of the missing clones stem from an unresolved V gene, and the remainder is unexplained. That table furnishes V, J and clone size, whereas the DNA furnished D and trimming. The sample table contains about 150,000 clones; only one count was recorded for about 76% of them. The ten largest clones add up to nearly 4% of the sample.

Overall study results and their limits: A later analysis found that most CMV-associated TCR beta chains appeared HLA-restricted, with HLA associations seemingly driven largely by CMV exposure. A further reported finding was that TCR beta sequences accurately predicted the HLA-A and HLA-B alleles for most subjects in the first cohort. A later analysis found that HLA-associated TCR beta chains were more clonally expanded and had lower generation probabilities than equally common non-associated chains. Three of the identified cytomegalovirus-associated TCR beta chains were confirmed in vitro to be specific for cytomegalovirus antigens. The presence/absence analyses assumed that sequencing depth was roughly uniform across donors, and that assumption may not be true. When HLA alleles, especially DR and DQ, strongly co-occurred, TCR associations were difficult to assign to individual alleles. It was suggested by the authors that the approach could potentially be generalized to other disease states and immunological phenotypes. The sequencing pipeline was judged likely to have produced a cluster of highly shared sequence variants as a technical artifact. A later genetic analysis associated a missense DCLRE1C variant with V-gene and J-gene trimming of TCR beta chains, and an independent cohort replicated the association. Several of the top co-occurrence clusters appeared to be linked to parvovirus B19, influenza, CMV and Epstein-Barr virus, according to a later analysis. An earlier analysis of around 600 of the donors showed that most TCR beta V segments appeared in productive rearrangements either about 87% or about 30% of the time, which broadly matched IMGT annotations. In the study, about 150 TCR beta chains were listed as associated with cytomegalovirus. This cohort had only TCR beta chains sequenced, and the lack of alpha or paired-chain data limited which features could be detected. Roughly 17 rarely observed V segments, including chromosome 9 orphons, were excluded from the earlier analysis of approximately 500 of the donors because counts were too low. Because HLA typing was missing for some donors at each locus, association tests included only the typed subset. The only immune exposure information available for the cohort was CMV serostatus. In a later analysis, the rate of TCR association differed among HLA loci, with DRB1 alleles having the most associated TCRs and HLA-C alleles having the fewest. According to a later genetic analysis, donors in an Asian-associated ancestry cluster had fewer N-insertions in productive TCRs than the approximately 650-donor mean. The classifier was reported to diagnose cytomegalovirus status with high specificity and sensitivity in both the original cohort and the validation cohort. Specific HLA alleles were associated with 15,000 to 20,000 TCR beta sequences at a false discovery rate of 0.05 in a later analysis. Correlated functional status among segregating V segments might reflect linkage disequilibrium, but an unknown experimental factor could not be ruled out. Across donors, most TCR sequences were observed very rarely, whereas some public TCRs were present in many individuals.

There are a few counts of this clone. The antigen this receptor binds is unknown. No base-level quality is on record; no much larger clone is a single base apart. Sequencing input: PBMCs. This TCR came from a male donor in good health and CMV-seronegative.

CDR3 region: CASSSPTSSYEQYF. The nucleotides read TGTGCCAGCAGTTCACCGACAAGCTCCTACGAGCAGTACTTC. The chain is assembled from TRBV5-4 and TRBJ2-7; the D gene lacks a confident call. Relative to germline, V is 5 bases shorter and J is 0 bases shorter, with 12 bases between their ends. Spanning cysteine to phenylalanine, the CDR3 consists of 14 amino acids. Just CDR3 DNA is preserved here, 42 bases in frame from base 1. From the germline V gene (reference sequence), CDR1 is SGHNT and CDR2 is YYREEE.